This paragraph reports one TCR beta chain. Antigen: not known. The data belong to a study of vaccination effects on CD4 cells after COVID-19. With the ViraFEST assay, the study expanded antigen-specific CD4+ T cells using viral peptide pools, then sequenced them. After more than 8 days in culture, the CD4+ T cells were isolated. Vaccine recipients lacked prior SARS-CoV-2 infection and had negative nucleocapsid antibodies. Roughly 1.8 million PBMC per well received approximately 11 IU/ml IL-2 and roughly 10 ug/ml peptides in culture. The J segment lost 3 bases and the V segment lost 8 bases, leaving 3 bases of the junction unmatched. Germline V gene sequence: CDR1 MGHDK, CDR2 SYGVNS. The CDR3 is 12 amino acids. Assay used: immunoSEQ multiplex PCR; TCRdb lists only in-frame clones, some missing. This table has about 38,000 clones, around 68% appearing once.

This specimen consisted of CD4+ T cells from PBMCs cultured with SARS-CoV-2 spike peptides, obtained before COVID-19 vaccination. This TCR was sampled from a human donor who received a COVID-19 vaccine. The chain couples TRBV25-1 to TRBJ1-1; 7 bases line up with TRBD1. The CDR3 DNA sequence: TGTGCCAGCCAAACAGGGGACACTGAAGCTTTCTTT. This translates into CASQTGDTEAFF.